This T cell receptor (beta chain) was captured in a study of blood T cell repertoires in COVID-19. Overall study context: Donors in the United States, Italy and Spain gave samples during acute or convalescent COVID-19. T cells, B-cell-depleted T cells, or PBMCs supplied cDNA or gDNA.

The method was immunoSEQ multiplex PCR; TCRdb's version includes in-frame clones alone and lacks a portion of them. The data contain about 88,000 clones, about 90% of them seen just once; the ten biggest clones take up 6.5% to 8.5%. The J segment lost 5 bases and the V segment lost 4 bases, leaving 13 bases of the junction unmatched. Germline-derived CDR1 and CDR2 are SEHNR and FQNEAQ (reference sequence). The CDR3 covers 17 residues. Enrolled during active infection, Seattle patients were then followed longitudinally. This sequence joins TRBV7-9 and TRBJ1-5; 8 positions agree with TRBD1. The specimen sequenced was peripheral blood. The TCR sequence derives from a man in his late teens or twenties with COVID-19, enrolled during active disease. CDR3 amino acids: CASSSLRGGQGDQPQHF. CDR3 bases: TGTGCCAGCAGCTCCCTCCGGGGTGGACAGGGCGATCAGCCCCAGCATTTT.